This TCR beta chain was recorded in a study of T cells in Graves' hyperthyroidism and ophthalmopathy. V shed 6 bases and J 0 bases; nucleotides not matched to a gene: 7. This CDR3 comprises 15 residues. CDR1 and CDR2 (germline): MGHRA, YSYEKL. Absence of ophthalmopathy progression within 18 months defined stable Graves' hyperthyroidism. Regions amplified from RNA transcripts were the TCR beta CDR3 regions. HTBI primers were used for first-round RT-PCR of the TCR CDR3. From the multiplex PCR reads, TCRdb called clonotypes with MiXCR, one entry per CDR3 protein. The sample holds about 400,000 distinct CDR3 sequences, 15% to 17% seen once.

This sequence joins TRBV4-1 and TRBJ2-7, with 8 positions matching TRBD1. The sequencing sample was made of blood. The clonotype originates from a woman aged 18 to 35 with Graves' hyperthyroidism. The DNA of the CDR3 is TGCGCCAGCAGTCGGTGGGGGACAGGCTCCTACGAGCAGTACTTC. Its protein is CASSRWGTGSYEQYF.